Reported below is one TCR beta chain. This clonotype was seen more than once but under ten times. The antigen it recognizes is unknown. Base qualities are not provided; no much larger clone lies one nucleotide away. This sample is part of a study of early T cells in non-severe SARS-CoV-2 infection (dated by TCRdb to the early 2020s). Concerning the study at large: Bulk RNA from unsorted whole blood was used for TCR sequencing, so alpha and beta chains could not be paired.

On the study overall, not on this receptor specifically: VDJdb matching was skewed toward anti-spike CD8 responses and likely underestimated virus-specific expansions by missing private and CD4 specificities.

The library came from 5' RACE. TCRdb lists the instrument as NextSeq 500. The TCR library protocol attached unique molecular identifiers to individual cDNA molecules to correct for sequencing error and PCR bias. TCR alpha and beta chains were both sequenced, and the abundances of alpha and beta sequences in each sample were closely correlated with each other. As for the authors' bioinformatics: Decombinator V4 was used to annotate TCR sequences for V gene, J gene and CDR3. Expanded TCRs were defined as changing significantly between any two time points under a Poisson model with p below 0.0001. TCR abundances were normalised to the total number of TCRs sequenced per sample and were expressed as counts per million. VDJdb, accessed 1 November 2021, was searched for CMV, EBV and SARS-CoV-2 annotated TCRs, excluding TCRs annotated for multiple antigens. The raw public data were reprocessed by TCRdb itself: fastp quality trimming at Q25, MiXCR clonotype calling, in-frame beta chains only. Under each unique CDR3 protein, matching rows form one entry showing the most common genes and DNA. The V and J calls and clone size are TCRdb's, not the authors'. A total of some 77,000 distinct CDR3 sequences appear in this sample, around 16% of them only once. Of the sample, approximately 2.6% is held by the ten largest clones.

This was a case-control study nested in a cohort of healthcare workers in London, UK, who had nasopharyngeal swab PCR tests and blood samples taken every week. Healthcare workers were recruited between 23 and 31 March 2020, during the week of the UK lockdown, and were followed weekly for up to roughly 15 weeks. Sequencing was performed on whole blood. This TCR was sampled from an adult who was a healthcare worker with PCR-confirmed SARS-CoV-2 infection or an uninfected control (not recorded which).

The sequenced DNA is TGTGCCCTCACCCGGGGTAGCGACGAGCAGTACTTC. Translated, this is CALTRGSDEQYF. The chain is made from TRBV30 and TRBJ2-7; TRBD2 could be the D gene, as 5 bases match. V is cut by 8 bases and J by 5 bases, and the space between the germline ends is 16 bases. The CDR3, cysteine through phenylalanine, is 12 amino acids long. The read is trimmed to its CDR3 DNA, 36 bases read in frame from base 1. From the germline V gene (reference sequence), CDR1 is GTSNPN and CDR2 is SVGIG.